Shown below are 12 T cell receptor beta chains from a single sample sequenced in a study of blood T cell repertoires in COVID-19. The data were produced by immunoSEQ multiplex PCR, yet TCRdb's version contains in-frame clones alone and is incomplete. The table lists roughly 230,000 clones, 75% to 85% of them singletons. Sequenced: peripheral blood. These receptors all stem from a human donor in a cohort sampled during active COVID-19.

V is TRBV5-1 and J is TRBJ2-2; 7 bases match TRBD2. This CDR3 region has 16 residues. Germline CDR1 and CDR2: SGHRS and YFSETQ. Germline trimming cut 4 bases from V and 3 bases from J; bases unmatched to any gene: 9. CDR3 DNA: TGCGCCAGCAGCCCCCGAGCGGGGAAGGACACCGGGGAGCTGTTTTTT. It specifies CASSPRAGKDTGELFF.

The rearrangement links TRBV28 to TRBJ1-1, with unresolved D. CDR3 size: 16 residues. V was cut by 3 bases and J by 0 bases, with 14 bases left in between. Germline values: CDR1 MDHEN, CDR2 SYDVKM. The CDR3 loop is CASSFYPTLMNTEAFF. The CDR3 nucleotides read TGTGCCAGCAGTTTTTACCCGACATTAATGAACACTGAAGCTTTCTTT.

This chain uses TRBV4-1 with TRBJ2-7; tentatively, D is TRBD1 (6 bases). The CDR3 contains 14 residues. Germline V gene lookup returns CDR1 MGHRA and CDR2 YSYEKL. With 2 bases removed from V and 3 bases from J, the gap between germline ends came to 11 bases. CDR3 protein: CASSQTVRGYEQYF. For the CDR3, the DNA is TGCGCCAGCAGCCAAACCGTCAGGGGCTACGAGCAGTACTTC.

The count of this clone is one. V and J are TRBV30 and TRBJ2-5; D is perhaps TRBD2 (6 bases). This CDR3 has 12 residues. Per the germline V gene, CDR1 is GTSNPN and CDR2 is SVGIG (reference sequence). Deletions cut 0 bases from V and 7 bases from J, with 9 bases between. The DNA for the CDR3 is TGTGCCTGGAGTGTCGGGAGTGGGACCCAGTACTTC. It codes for CAWSVGSGTQYF. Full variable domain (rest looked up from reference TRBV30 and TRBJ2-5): SQTIHQWPATLVQPVGSPLSLECTVEGTSNPNLYWYRQAAGRGLQLLFYSVGIGQISSEVPQNLSASRPQDRQFILSSKKLLLSDSGFYLCAWSVGSGTQYFGPGTRLLVL.

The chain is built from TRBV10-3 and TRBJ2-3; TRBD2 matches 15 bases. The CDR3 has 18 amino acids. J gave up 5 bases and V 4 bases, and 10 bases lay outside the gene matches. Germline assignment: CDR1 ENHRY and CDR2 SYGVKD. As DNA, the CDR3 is TGTGCCATCAGTGGGATTATTGGACTAGCGGGGGGGCAAGATACGCAGTATTTT. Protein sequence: CAISGIIGLAGGQDTQYF.

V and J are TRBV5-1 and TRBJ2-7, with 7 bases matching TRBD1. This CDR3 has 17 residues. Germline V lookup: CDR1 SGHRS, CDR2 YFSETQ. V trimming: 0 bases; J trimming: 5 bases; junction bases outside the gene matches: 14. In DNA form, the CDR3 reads TGCGCCAGCAGCTTGGCCAATGGGGCAGGGGGTTCCCACGAGCAGTACTTC. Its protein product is CASSLANGAGGSHEQYF.

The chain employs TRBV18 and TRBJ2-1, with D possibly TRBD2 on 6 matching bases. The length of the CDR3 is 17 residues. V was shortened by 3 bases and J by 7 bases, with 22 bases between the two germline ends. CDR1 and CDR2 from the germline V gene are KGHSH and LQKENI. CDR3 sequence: CASSPTKRALQDNEQFF. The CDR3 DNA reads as TGTGCCAGCTCACCTACCAAGCGGGCCCTTCAGGATAATGAGCAGTTCTTC.

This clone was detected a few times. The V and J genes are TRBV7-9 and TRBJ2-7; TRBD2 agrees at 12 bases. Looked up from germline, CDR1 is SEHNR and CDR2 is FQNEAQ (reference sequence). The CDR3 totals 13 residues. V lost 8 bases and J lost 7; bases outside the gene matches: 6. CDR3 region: CASSLAGGLEQYF. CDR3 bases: TGTGCCAGCTCTCTAGCGGGAGGGTTGGAGCAGTACTTC.

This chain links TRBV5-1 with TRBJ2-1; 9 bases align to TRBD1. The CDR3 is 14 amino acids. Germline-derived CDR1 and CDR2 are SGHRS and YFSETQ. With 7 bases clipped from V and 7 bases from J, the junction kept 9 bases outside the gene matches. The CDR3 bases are TGCGCCAGCTCAGGGACAGGGAGGGAAAATGAGCAGTTCTTC. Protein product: CASSGTGRENEQFF.

The CDR3 DNA sequence: TGTGCCAGCAGCCGGGACACCTCCTACAATGAGCAGTTCTTC. Protein sequence: CASSRDTSYNEQFF. The chain is built from TRBV3-1 (or the pseudogene TRBV3-2) and TRBJ2-1; a weak D match, TRBD1 (6 bases). With 4 bases removed from V and 0 bases from J, the gap between germline ends came to 7 bases. CDR1 and CDR2 from the germline V gene are LGHDT and YNNKEL (reference sequence). This CDR3 comprises 14 residues.

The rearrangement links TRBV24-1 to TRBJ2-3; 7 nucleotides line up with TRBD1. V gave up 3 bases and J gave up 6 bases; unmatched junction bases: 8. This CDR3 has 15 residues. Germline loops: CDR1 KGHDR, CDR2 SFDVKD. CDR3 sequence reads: CATSDPRTGKDTQYF. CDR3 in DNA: TGTGCCACCAGTGATCCCCGGACAGGCAAGGATACGCAGTATTTT.

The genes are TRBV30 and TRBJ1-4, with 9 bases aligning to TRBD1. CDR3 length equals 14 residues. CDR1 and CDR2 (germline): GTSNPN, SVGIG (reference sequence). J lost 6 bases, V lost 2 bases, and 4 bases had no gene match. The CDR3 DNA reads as TGTGCCTGGAGTTCGGGGACAGGGCATGAAAAACTGTTTTTT. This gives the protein CAWSSGTGHEKLFF.